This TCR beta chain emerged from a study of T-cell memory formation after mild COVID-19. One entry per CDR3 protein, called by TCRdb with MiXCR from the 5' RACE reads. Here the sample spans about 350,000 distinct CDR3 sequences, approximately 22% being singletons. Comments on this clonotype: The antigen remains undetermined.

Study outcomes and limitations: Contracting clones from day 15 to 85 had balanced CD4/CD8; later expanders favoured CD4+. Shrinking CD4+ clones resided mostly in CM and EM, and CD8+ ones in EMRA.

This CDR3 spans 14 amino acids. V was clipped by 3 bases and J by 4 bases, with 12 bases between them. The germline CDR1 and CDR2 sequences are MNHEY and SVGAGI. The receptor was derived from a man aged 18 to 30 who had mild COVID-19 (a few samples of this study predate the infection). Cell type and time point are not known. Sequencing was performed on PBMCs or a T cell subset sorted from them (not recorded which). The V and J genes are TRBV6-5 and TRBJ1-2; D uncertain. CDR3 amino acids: CASSYLFGSYGYTF. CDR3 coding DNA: TGTGCCAGCAGTTATCTGTTCGGGAGCTATGGCTACACCTTC.